Listed below are T cell receptor beta chains from one sample, sequenced in a study of blood T cell repertoires in COVID-19. Only in-frame clones appear in the TCRdb table, and some are missing; sequencing was by immunoSEQ multiplex PCR. The sample holds 80,000 or so clones, 75% to 90% seen once. The source material was peripheral blood. The receptor source for this set is a woman aged 65 to 85 with acute or convalescent COVID-19. Both conserved end residues are part of each CDR3. A D gene is named only where the DNA matches it firmly. A clone size is listed for some rows: how often the clone was seen (once, few, many), or a class if it is expanded.

CDR3aa: CASSLTAAGIGNYGYTF; CDR3nt: TGCGCCAGCAGCCTAACCGCAGCAGGGATCGGTAACTATGGCTACACCTTC; abundance: -; d_gene: -; v_gene: TRBV4-3; j_gene: TRBJ1-2
CDR3aa: CASSLGTGGSWGEQYF; CDR3nt: TGCGCCAGCAGCTTGGGAACGGGGGGATCTTGGGGCGAGCAGTACTTC; abundance: -; d_gene: TRBD2; v_gene: TRBV5-1; j_gene: TRBJ2-7
CDR3aa: CASSSTGGAAFF; CDR3nt: TGTGCCAGCAGCTCCACAGGGGGCGCGGCTTTCTTT; abundance: -; d_gene: TRBD1; v_gene: TRBV7-3; j_gene: TRBJ1-1
CDR3aa: CSASQDSYNEQFF; CDR3nt: TGCAGCGCCTCACAGGACTCCTACAATGAGCAGTTCTTC; abundance: -; d_gene: -; v_gene: TRBV29-1; j_gene: TRBJ2-1
CDR3aa: CASKLRGLREKLFF; CDR3nt: TGTGCCAGCAAACTCAGGGGGCTAAGGGAAAAACTGTTTTTT; abundance: many; d_gene: TRBD1; v_gene: TRBV19; j_gene: TRBJ1-4
CDR3aa: CASSLVGGSNYGYTF; CDR3nt: TGTGCCAGCAGCTTGGTCGGGGGGTCTAACTATGGCTACACCTTC; abundance: -; d_gene: -; v_gene: TRBV5-8; j_gene: TRBJ1-2
CDR3aa: CASSLGGSSGNTIYF; CDR3nt: TGCGCCAGCAGCCTGGGGGGCTCCTCTGGAAACACCATATATTTT; abundance: -; d_gene: -; v_gene: TRBV5-1; j_gene: TRBJ1-3
CDR3aa: CASRWGGLEGYTF; CDR3nt: TGTGCCAGCAGATGGGGAGGTCTGGAGGGCTACACCTTC; abundance: once; d_gene: -; v_gene: TRBV12-3/TRBV12-4; j_gene: TRBJ1-2
CDR3aa: CASSPGQGSNYGYTF; CDR3nt: TGTGCCAGCAGCCCGGGACAGGGCTCTAACTATGGCTACACCTTC; abundance: few; d_gene: TRBD1; v_gene: TRBV5-4; j_gene: TRBJ1-2
CDR3aa: CASSTPGLASGNTIYF; CDR3nt: TGTGCCAGTAGTACCCCCGGACTTGCCTCTGGAAACACCATATATTTT; abundance: -; d_gene: -; v_gene: TRBV19; j_gene: TRBJ1-3
CDR3aa: CASSPEGADNQPQHF; CDR3nt: TGTGCCAGCTCACCAGAGGGGGCGGACAATCAGCCCCAGCATTTT; abundance: -; d_gene: TRBD1; v_gene: TRBV18; j_gene: TRBJ1-5
CDR3aa: CASSHAPLSYNEQFF; CDR3nt: TGCGCCAGCAGCCACGCCCCACTCTCCTACAATGAGCAGTTCTTC; abundance: once; d_gene: -; v_gene: TRBV4-3; j_gene: TRBJ2-1
CDR3aa: CASSLQGAWVYGYTF; CDR3nt: TGTGCCAGCAGCCTACAGGGGGCTTGGGTCTATGGCTACACCTTC; abundance: -; d_gene: TRBD1; v_gene: TRBV5-6; j_gene: TRBJ1-2
CDR3aa: CASRGEGRNEKLFF; CDR3nt: TGTGCCAGCAGAGGGGAGGGCCGTAATGAAAAACTGTTTTTT; abundance: few; d_gene: -; v_gene: TRBV2; j_gene: TRBJ1-4
CDR3aa: CASNPRGLEETQYF; CDR3nt: TGTGCCAGCAACCCGAGAGGACTAGAAGAGACCCAGTACTTC; abundance: few; d_gene: TRBD2; v_gene: TRBV19; j_gene: TRBJ2-5
CDR3aa: CATSDAGTGSYNEQFF; CDR3nt: TGTGCCACCAGTGATGCCGGGACAGGGAGCTACAATGAGCAGTTCTTC; abundance: -; d_gene: TRBD1; v_gene: TRBV24-1; j_gene: TRBJ2-1
CDR3aa: CASTRNEKLFF; CDR3nt: TGTGCCAGCACCAGAAATGAAAAACTGTTTTTT; abundance: -; d_gene: -; v_gene: TRBV2; j_gene: TRBJ1-4
CDR3aa: CSVEVGGNRDPTTFTQYF; CDR3nt: TGCAGCGTTGAAGTCGGGGGAAACCGGGATCCGACCACGTTTACGCAGTATTTT; abundance: -; d_gene: -; v_gene: TRBV29-1; j_gene: TRBJ2-3
CDR3aa: CASSVDRGFNQPQHF; CDR3nt: TGTGCCAGCAGCGTGGACAGGGGTTTTAATCAGCCCCAGCATTTT; abundance: -; d_gene: TRBD1; v_gene: TRBV6-5; j_gene: TRBJ1-5
CDR3aa: CASSLGGQGALGYGYTF; CDR3nt: TGTGCCAGCAGCTTGGGGGGACAGGGGGCGCTTGGCTATGGCTACACCTTC; abundance: -; d_gene: TRBD1; v_gene: TRBV5-4; j_gene: TRBJ1-2
CDR3aa: CASSLESRLAGVSSTDTQYF; CDR3nt: TGTGCCAGCAGCTTAGAATCTCGACTAGCGGGGGTCTCAAGCACAGATACGCAGTATTTT; abundance: -; d_gene: TRBD2; v_gene: TRBV11-2; j_gene: TRBJ2-3
CDR3aa: CASSLAGTGDEKLFF; CDR3nt: TGTGCCAGCAGCTTAGCTGGGACAGGGGATGAAAAACTGTTTTTT; abundance: -; d_gene: TRBD1; v_gene: TRBV7-9; j_gene: TRBJ1-4
CDR3aa: CASREAAKNIQYF; CDR3nt: TGCGCCAGCAGAGAGGCGGCCAAAAACATTCAGTACTTC; abundance: -; d_gene: -; v_gene: TRBV5-1; j_gene: TRBJ2-4
CDR3aa: CASSWTGKGTEAFF; CDR3nt: TGTGCCAGCAGTTGGACAGGGAAGGGCACTGAAGCTTTCTTT; abundance: -; d_gene: TRBD1; v_gene: TRBV6-5; j_gene: TRBJ1-1
CDR3aa: CASSLKGLGIEDTEAFF; CDR3nt: TGTGCCAGCAGCCTTAAGGGGCTAGGGATAGAGGACACTGAAGCTTTCTTT; abundance: -; d_gene: -; v_gene: TRBV7-9; j_gene: TRBJ1-1
CDR3aa: CASSSDRVRTYEQYF; CDR3nt: TGTGCCAGTAGTTCGGACAGGGTGCGAACCTACGAGCAGTACTTC; abundance: -; d_gene: TRBD1; v_gene: TRBV19; j_gene: TRBJ2-7
CDR3aa: CASSPRGRQGSTEAFF; CDR3nt: TGTGCCAGCAGCCCCCGTGGTCGACAGGGTAGCACTGAAGCTTTCTTT; abundance: few; d_gene: TRBD1; v_gene: TRBV4-2; j_gene: TRBJ1-1
CDR3aa: CASSQDKGYYGYTF; CDR3nt: TGTGCCAGCAGCCAAGATAAGGGGTACTATGGCTACACCTTC; abundance: -; d_gene: -; v_gene: TRBV4-2; j_gene: TRBJ1-2
CDR3aa: CASSHGQGNTEAFF; CDR3nt: TGTGCCAGCAGCCACGGACAGGGGAACACTGAAGCTTTCTTT; abundance: -; d_gene: TRBD1; v_gene: TRBV3-1/TRBV3-2; j_gene: TRBJ1-1
CDR3aa: CASSLPGVLSYEQYF; CDR3nt: TGTGCCAGCAGCCTCCCAGGGGTCCTATCCTACGAGCAGTACTTC; abundance: -; d_gene: -; v_gene: TRBV13; j_gene: TRBJ2-7
CDR3aa: CATSRDRQGSYEQYF; CDR3nt: TGTGCCACCAGCAGAGATCGACAGGGCTCCTACGAGCAGTACTTC; abundance: -; d_gene: TRBD1; v_gene: TRBV15; j_gene: TRBJ2-7
CDR3aa: CASSSSGSGETLHF; CDR3nt: TGCGCCAGCAGCTCCTCAGGGTCAGGGGAGACCCTCCACTTT; abundance: -; d_gene: -; v_gene: TRBV5-1; j_gene: TRBJ1-6